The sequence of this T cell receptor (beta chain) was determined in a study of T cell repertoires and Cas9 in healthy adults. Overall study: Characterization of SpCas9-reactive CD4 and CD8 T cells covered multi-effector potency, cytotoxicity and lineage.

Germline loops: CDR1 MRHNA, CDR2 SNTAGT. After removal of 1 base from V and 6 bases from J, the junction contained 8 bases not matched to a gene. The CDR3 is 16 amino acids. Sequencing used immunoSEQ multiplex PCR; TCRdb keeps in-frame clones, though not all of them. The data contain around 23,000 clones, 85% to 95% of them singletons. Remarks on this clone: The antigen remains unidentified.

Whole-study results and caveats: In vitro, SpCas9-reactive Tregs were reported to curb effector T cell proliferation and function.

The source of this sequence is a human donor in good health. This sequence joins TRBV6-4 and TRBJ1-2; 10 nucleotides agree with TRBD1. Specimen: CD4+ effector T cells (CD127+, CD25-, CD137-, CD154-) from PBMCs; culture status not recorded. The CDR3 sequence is CASSDLPGQGRDGYTF. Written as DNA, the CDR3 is TGTGCCAGCAGTGACTTACCGGGACAGGGGCGCGATGGCTACACCTTC.